These 18 T cell receptor beta chains were sequenced from one sample in a study of CD8 T cells in Susac syndrome. It was with random hexamers that about 0.45 to 1 ug RNA was reverse transcribed. TCRdb called the immunoSEQ multiplex PCR reads again in MiXCR, with one record for every CDR3 protein. This sample has hundreds of thousands of distinct CDR3 sequences, with 75% to 90% found just once. The specimen sequenced was CD8+ T cells from PBMCs. These receptors were collected from a human donor with multiple sclerosis.

The rearrangement joins TRBV7-9 to TRBJ1-4; D is undetermined. The germline V gene has CDR1 SEHNR and CDR2 FQNEAQ (reference sequence). Trimming left V 4 bases short and J 5 bases short, with 11 bases between. This CDR3 spans 14 amino acids. The CDR3 region is CASSSDVRNEKLFF. The CDR3 region has the DNA TGTGCCAGCAGCTCGGACGTCCGGAATGAAAAACTGTTTTTT.

This chain connects TRBV7-9 to TRBJ2-3, with D uncertain. The CDR3 runs 12 residues. CDR1 is SEHNR, CDR2 FQNEAQ, per germline (reference sequence). The V and J ends lost 3 bases and 5 bases respectively, with 6 bases between them. The CDR3 sequence: CASSFFQDTQYF. In DNA form, the CDR3 reads TGTGCCAGCAGCTTCTTCCAAGATACGCAGTATTTT.

V usage is TRBV20-1 and J usage is TRBJ1-1; TRBD1 might be the D (5 bases). Trimming took 8 bases from V and 4 from J, leaving 17 bases between them. Per germline, CDR1 DFQATT and CDR2 SNEGSKA (reference sequence). The CDR3 sequence is 13 residues long. CDR3 residues: CSRGYQGVTEAFF. Written as DNA, the CDR3 is TGCAGTCGCGGCTACCAGGGTGTCACTGAAGCTTTCTTT.

This chain joins TRBV12-3 or TRBV12-4 and TRBJ2-7; D unresolved. The CDR3 runs 13 residues. Trimming shortened V by 2 bases and J by 3 bases, and 8 bases separated the two germline ends. In DNA form, the CDR3 reads TGTGCCAGCAGTTTATCGCTTTACTACGAGCAGTACTTC. This encodes CASSLSLYYEQYF.

The gene calls are TRBV19 and TRBJ2-7, with D hard to call. The CDR3 length is 15 residues. Trimming pared 5 bases from V and 0 bases from J, leaving 14 bases between. Germline CDR1 is LNHDA and CDR2 is SQIVND (reference sequence). The CDR3 DNA is TGTGCCAGTAGTCCGTCCGGGTACAGCTCCTACGAGCAGTACTTC. Translated: CASSPSGYSSYEQYF.

This chain links TRBV29-1 with TRBJ2-2; D not certain. The CDR3 runs to 12 residues. Germline lookup yields CDR1 SQVTM and CDR2 ANQGSEA. The V end lost 4 bases, the J end lost 3 bases, and 6 bases lay between the germline ends. CDR3 bases: TGCAGCGTTGTGGTAGACACCGGGGAGCTGTTTTTT. Protein: CSVVVDTGELFF.

The V gene is TRBV5-1, the J gene TRBJ1-1, with a tentative D call TRBD1 (5 bases). Germline CDR1 is SGHRS and CDR2 is YFSETQ. V was trimmed by 7 bases and J by 5 bases, leaving 9 bases between them. The CDR3 runs to 11 residues. CDR3 in amino acids: CASGWGTEAFF. The CDR3 region has the DNA TGCGCCAGCGGGTGGGGGACTGAAGCTTTCTTT.

This chain links TRBV4-1 with TRBJ2-7, with D maybe TRBD1 (5 bases). The CDR3 has 15 amino acids. V was clipped by 2 bases and J by 3 bases, with 14 bases between them. Germline V gives CDR1 MGHRA, CDR2 YSYEKL. The CDR3 sequence is CASSQPLSGNYEQYF. In DNA, the CDR3 is TGCGCCAGCAGCCAACCCCTATCAGGGAACTACGAGCAGTACTTC.

This clonotype was found a few times. This chain links TRBV27 with TRBJ1-5, with D tentatively TRBD1 (5 bases). Trimming shortened V by 3 bases and J by 2 bases, and 14 bases separated the two germline ends. CDR1 is MNHEY and CDR2 is SMNVEV in the germline V gene (reference sequence). This CDR3 is 16 amino acids long. The DNA of the CDR3 is TGTGCCAGCAGTTTGGCCGGGGCCCTGGGCAATCAGCCCCAGCATTTT. It codes for CASSLAGALGNQPQHF.

V is TRBV7-3 and J is TRBJ2-1, with TRBD2 matching over 12 bases. The CDR3 loop spans 16 amino acids. CDR1 and CDR2 (germline): SGHTA, FQGTGA. Germline trimming cut 4 bases from V and 7 bases from J; bases unmatched to any gene: 8. CDR3 region: CASSSASGRAVNEQFF. CDR3 bases: TGTGCCAGCAGCTCAGCTAGCGGGAGGGCCGTAAATGAGCAGTTCTTC.

The V gene is TRBV27, the J gene TRBJ1-4, with TRBD1 identical over 7 bases. From germline, CDR1 is MNHEY and CDR2 SMNVEV (reference sequence). V shed 5 bases and J 8 bases; nucleotides not matched to a gene: 11. The CDR3 is 15 amino acids. The CDR3 loop is CASSPRQGAAEKLFF. DNA of the CDR3: TGTGCCAGCAGTCCACGACAGGGTGCGGCCGAAAAACTGTTTTTT.

V gene TRBV4-1 combines with J gene TRBJ2-7; D is undetermined. V shed 0 bases and J shed 3 bases, with 9 bases lying between them. The CDR3 spans 14 residues. Looked up from germline, CDR1 is MGHRA and CDR2 is YSYEKL. In nucleotides, the CDR3 is TGCGCCAGCAGCCAAGATCCAGACATCTACGAGCAGTACTTC. Translated, it gives CASSQDPDIYEQYF.

V is TRBV30 and J is TRBJ1-1; D is undetermined. The V gene lost 5 bases and the J gene lost 0 bases, with 13 bases spanning the gap. The CDR3 consists of 14 residues. Germline V gene lookup returns CDR1 GTSNPN and CDR2 SVGIG (reference sequence). The chain's CDR3 is CAWGRETVNTEAFF. CDR3 sequence (DNA): TGTGCCTGGGGGCGTGAGACGGTGAACACTGAAGCTTTCTTT.

The chain recombines TRBV3-1 with TRBJ2-2; unclear D gene. Trimming left V 0 bases short and J 3 bases short, with 11 bases between. Germline-derived CDR1 and CDR2 are LGHDT and YNNKEL (reference sequence). The CDR3 is 16 residues long. The CDR3 DNA reads as TGTGCCAGCAGCCAAGAATCTCCCGGCGACACCGGGGAGCTGTTTTTT. Translated, it gives CASSQESPGDTGELFF.

V usage is TRBV29-1 and J usage is TRBJ1-2; 8 nucleotides align to TRBD1. Germline CDR1 reads SQVTM; CDR2 reads ANQGSEA. Germline trimming cut 6 bases from V and 3 bases from J; bases unmatched to any gene: 0. The CDR3 sequence is 11 residues long. For the CDR3, the DNA is TGCAGCGTGGGACAGGACTATGGCTACACCTTC. It yields the protein CSVGQDYGYTF.

This clonotype has more than one count but fewer than ten. The chain recombines TRBV6-5 with TRBJ2-1; 11 bases map to TRBD2. Per germline, CDR1 MNHEY and CDR2 SVGAGI. This CDR3 has 15 amino acids. J was trimmed by 5 bases and V by 8 bases; bases with no gene match: 8. CDR3 loop: CASSLGTSGNNEQFF. As DNA, the CDR3 is TGTGCCAGCTCTCTCGGGACTAGCGGTAACAATGAGCAGTTCTTC.

The rearrangement links TRBV7-9 to TRBJ1-1; D unclear. This CDR3 comprises 12 residues. V lost 2 bases, J lost 7 bases, and 8 bases lay in between. Germline loops: CDR1 SEHNR, CDR2 FQNEAQ (reference sequence). The CDR3 DNA sequence: TGTGCCAGCAGCTTATGGCGGGTTGAAGCTTTCTTT. Protein product: CASSLWRVEAFF.

J is TRBJ2-3 and V is TRBV5-1, with D perhaps matching TRBD1 (5 bases). CDR1 is SGHRS, CDR2 YFSETQ, per germline. The CDR3 runs 16 residues. Trimming took 2 bases from V and 0 from J, leaving 13 bases between them. CDR3 DNA sequence: TGCGCCAGCAGCTTCAAGACAGATTCTAGCACAGATACGCAGTATTTT. Its translation is CASSFKTDSSTDTQYF.